One sample yielded the 23 T cell receptor beta chains listed below, sequenced in a study of cytomegalovirus exposure and HLA in healthy donors. Primers included in the PCR were 60 Vbeta and 13 Jbeta primers. TCRdb's table, derived via immunoSEQ multiplex PCR, lists solely in-frame clones and lacks some. This table has approximately 180,000 clones, around 80% appearing once. The sequenced material came from PBMCs. Receptors originate from a woman between 35 and 50 years old in good health and CMV-seronegative.

The chain employs TRBV29-1 and TRBJ2-5; D is ambiguous. The CDR3 loop spans 12 amino acids. The germline V and J ends were trimmed by 4 bases and 2 bases, with 8 bases remaining between them. Looked up from germline, CDR1 is SQVTM and CDR2 is ANQGSEA. The CDR3 DNA follows: TGCAGCGTTGTTAGGAGACAAGAGACCCAGTACTTC. Translation: CSVVRRQETQYF.

The chain couples TRBV7-2 to TRBJ1-2, with a possible D match to TRBD1 (6 bases). This CDR3 spans 14 amino acids. The ends were cut back, 0 bases at V and 7 bases at J, with 12 bases in the middle. Germline V gene lookup returns CDR1 SGHTA and CDR2 FQGNSA. CDR3 sequence reads: CASSLAGQGSGYTF. The CDR3 DNA is TGTGCCAGCAGCTTAGCCGGGCAGGGGAGTGGCTACACCTTC. The whole variable domain, remainder taken from reference TRBV7-2 and TRBJ1-2, is GAGVSQSPSNKVTEKGKDVELRCDPISGHTALYWYRQSLGQGLEFLIYFQGNSAPDKSGLPSDRFSAERTGGSVSTLTIQRTQQEDSAVYLCASSLAGQGSGYTFGSGTRLTVV.

The rearrangement uses TRBV5-4 and TRBJ2-1; TRBD1 aligns across 10 bases. CDR1 SGHNT and CDR2 YYREEE come from the germline V gene (reference sequence). J was trimmed by 3 bases and V by 7 bases; bases with no gene match: 7. The CDR3 has 15 amino acids. The CDR3 bases are TGTGCCAGCGCCACGACAGGGGGCATCTACAATGAGCAGTTCTTC. Protein: CASATTGGIYNEQFF.

The J gene is TRBJ2-1, the V gene TRBV5-4; 8 positions agree with TRBD2. CDR1 and CDR2 from the germline V gene are SGHNT and YYREEE (reference sequence). The CDR3 runs 16 residues. V lost 3 bases to trimming and J lost 2 bases; unmatched junction nucleotides: 7. CDR3 DNA: TGTGCCAGCAGCTCGGGAACTAGCGGAACCTACAATGAGCAGTTCTTC. Translated: CASSSGTSGTYNEQFF.

The genes are TRBV4-1 and TRBJ2-5; D possibly corresponds to TRBD2 (6 bases). The CDR3 consists of 16 residues. Per the germline V gene, CDR1 is MGHRA and CDR2 is YSYEKL. Trimming shortened V by 0 bases and J by 2 bases, and 13 bases separated the two germline ends. CDR3: CASSQDSGHTQETQYF. DNA of the CDR3: TGCGCCAGCAGCCAAGATAGCGGACATACTCAAGAGACCCAGTACTTC.

The chain employs TRBV5-1 and TRBJ1-5; D gene uncertain. In germline, CDR1 is SGHRS, CDR2 YFSETQ. The CDR3 is made up of 15 amino acids. Trimming left V 0 bases short and J 5 bases short, with 12 bases between. CDR3 nucleotide sequence: TGCGCCAGCAGCTTGGGAGACTCGAGGCATCAGCCCCAGCATTTT. Its protein product is CASSLGDSRHQPQHF.

The rearrangement joins TRBV4-1 to TRBJ2-3; tentatively, D is TRBD1 (6 bases). CDR1 MGHRA and CDR2 YSYEKL come from the germline V gene. Trimming shortened V by 4 bases and J by 1 base, and 21 bases separated the two germline ends. The CDR3 is 18 residues long. CDR3 in DNA: TGCGCCAGCAGCCGCCTCGGACTTCCCAAGGGGGGCACAGATACGCAGTATTTT. Protein product: CASSRLGLPKGGTDTQYF.

The chain combines TRBV7-6 with TRBJ2-3, with TRBD2 matching over 9 bases. Germline lookup yields CDR1 SGHVS and CDR2 FNYEAQ. This CDR3 has 15 residues. Trimming cost V 4 bases and J 3 bases; bases outside gene matches: 5. Here the CDR3 DNA reads TGTGCCAGCAGCTCCCTAGCGGGAAGAACAGATACGCAGTATTTT. Its translation is CASSSLAGRTDTQYF.

The chain employs TRBV4-3 and TRBJ2-5; the match to TRBD2 covers 8 bases. Trimming removed 3 bases from V and 3 bases from J; junction bases left unmatched: 6. From germline, CDR1 is LGHNA and CDR2 YSLEER. The CDR3 spans 15 residues. The CDR3 bases are TGCGCCAGCAGCCAGTTACTAGCGGAGAAAGAGACCCAGTACTTC. This sequence encodes CASSQLLAEKETQYF.

The gene calls are TRBV5-4 and TRBJ2-5; TRBD2 might be the D (5 bases). The V and J ends lost 4 bases and 2 bases respectively, with 9 bases between them. The germline V gene has CDR1 SGHNT and CDR2 YYREEE (reference sequence). The CDR3 is 13 residues long. The CDR3 is CASSRGLQETQYF. Here the CDR3 DNA reads TGTGCCAGCAGCCGCGGACTGCAAGAGACCCAGTACTTC.

The chain uses TRBV30 and TRBJ1-6; D is undetermined. Trimming removed 1 base at V and 9 bases at J, with 7 bases between. CDR3 length: 12 residues. Germline assignment: CDR1 GTSNPN and CDR2 SVGIG (reference sequence). DNA of the CDR3: TGTGCCTGGAGTGACCAGCGTTCACCCCTCCACTTT. This encodes CAWSDQRSPLHF.

In regard to this clone: At one end the junction does not follow the germline gene, possibly because of a read error. This chain connects TRBV7-7 to TRBJ2-5; D is possibly TRBD2 (6 bases). Germline CDR1 SSHAT, CDR2 FNYEAQ (reference sequence). This CDR3 is 15 amino acids long. The CDR3 region is CASSYRRAEWETQYF. For the CDR3, the DNA is TGTGCTAGCAGCTACCGGAGGGCAGAGTGGGAGACCCAGTACTTC.

This chain connects TRBV29-1 to TRBJ1-2; TRBD1 might be the D (6 bases). This CDR3 is 15 amino acids long. CDR1 and CDR2 from the germline V gene are SQVTM and ANQGSEA. Between the trimmed V and J ends, which lost 4 bases and 4 bases, there was a span of 19 bases. This CDR3 is CSVGGGGDLGYGYTF. CDR3 DNA sequence: TGCAGCGTTGGAGGGGGGGGCGACTTGGGCTATGGCTACACCTTC.

The rearrangement joins TRBV5-5 to TRBJ1-5, with unresolved D. The ends were cut back, 2 bases at V and 5 bases at J, with 8 bases in the middle. Germline CDR1 SGHKS, CDR2 YYEKEE (reference sequence). The CDR3 totals 13 residues. CDR3 coding DNA: TGTGCCAGCAGCTTAACGCAGGATCAGCCCCAGCATTTT. Translating it yields CASSLTQDQPQHF.

This clone was seen only once. The chain employs TRBV5-1 and TRBJ2-1; 10 bases fit TRBD2. Per the germline V gene, CDR1 is SGHRS and CDR2 is YFSETQ. The CDR3 extends over 15 amino acids. The trim removed 7 bases at V and 8 bases at J, leaving 12 bases unmatched. CDR3 nucleotide sequence: TGCGCCAGCGGTGAAGGGACTAGCGTTATGGATGAGCAGTTCTTC. Translating it yields CASGEGTSVMDEQFF.

The rearrangement joins TRBV19 to TRBJ1-1; D not certain. V lost 3 bases and J 1 base, leaving 12 bases between the germline ends. The CDR3 covers 15 residues. Germline-derived CDR1 and CDR2 are LNHDA and SQIVND (reference sequence). This chain's CDR3 is CASSMAGPRNTEAFF. Here the CDR3 DNA reads TGTGCCAGTAGTATGGCTGGGCCGCGGAACACTGAAGCTTTCTTT. Complete variable domain (other parts from reference TRBV19 and TRBJ1-1): DGGITQSPKYLFRKEGQNVTLSCEQNLNHDAMYWYRQDPGQGLRLIYYSQIVNDFQKGDIAEGYSVSREKKESFPLTVTSAQKNPTAFYLCASSMAGPRNTEAFFGQGTRLTVV.

This clone was counted only a few times. The J gene is TRBJ1-4, the V gene TRBV6-5, with 8 positions matching TRBD1. The CDR3 sequence is 13 residues long. With 5 bases clipped from V and 10 bases from J, the junction kept 6 bases outside the gene matches. Germline assignment: CDR1 MNHEY and CDR2 SVGAGI. The CDR3 protein is CASSSYRGGKLFF. CDR3 coding DNA: TGTGCCAGCAGTAGCTACAGGGGGGGAAAACTGTTTTTT.

The rearrangement uses TRBV29-1 and TRBJ2-6; D remains ambiguous. Germline CDR1 is SQVTM and CDR2 is ANQGSEA. The CDR3 length is 13 residues. Deletions cut 6 bases from V and 0 bases from J, with 6 bases between. The CDR3 protein is CSVTFSGANVLTF. For the CDR3, the DNA is TGCAGCGTGACTTTCTCTGGGGCCAACGTCCTGACTTTC.

V and J are TRBV5-1 and TRBJ2-5, with TRBD1 matching 10 bases. The CDR3 is 17 amino acids. The germline V gene encodes CDR1 SGHRS and CDR2 YFSETQ. The V segment lost 3 bases and the J segment 1 base; nucleotides outside the gene matches: 9. CDR3 in amino acids: CASSSRRDRGGQETQYF. The DNA for the CDR3 is TGCGCCAGCAGCTCACGACGGGACAGGGGCGGCCAAGAGACCCAGTACTTC.

The gene calls are TRBV7-8 and TRBJ2-1; TRBD1 agrees at 10 bases. Germline CDR1 is SGHVS and CDR2 is FQNEAQ. The CDR3 is 14 residues long. V gave up 4 bases and J gave up 5 bases; unmatched junction bases: 2. The CDR3 protein is CASSSGTGDNEQFF. The CDR3 coding sequence is TGTGCCAGCAGCTCGGGGACAGGGGACAATGAGCAGTTCTTC. Combining the CDR3 with reference TRBV7-8 and TRBJ2-1 gives the whole variable domain GAGVSQSPRYKVAKRGQDVALRCDPISGHVSLFWYQQALGQGPEFLTYFQNEAQLDKSGLPSDRFFAERPEGSVSTLKIQRTQQEDSAVYLCASSSGTGDNEQFFGPGTRLTVL.

V usage is TRBV7-7 and J usage is TRBJ2-3, with a possible D match to TRBD1 (5 bases). The CDR3 spans 15 residues. Trimming pared 5 bases from V and 0 bases from J, leaving 12 bases between. The germline V gene encodes CDR1 SSHAT and CDR2 FNYEAQ (reference sequence). CDR3 in amino acids: CASSHGASSTDTQYF. The DNA for the CDR3 is TGTGCCAGCAGCCATGGGGCGTCCAGCACAGATACGCAGTATTTT.

V and J are TRBV11-3 and TRBJ2-3, with D tentatively TRBD1 (6 bases). Germline V lookup: CDR1 SGHNT, CDR2 YENEEA. V dropped 1 base and J dropped 1 base, with 18 bases sitting between them. The CDR3 loop spans 18 amino acids. CDR3 protein: CASSLVNFDRSRTDTQYF. The CDR3 DNA reads TGTGCCAGCAGCTTAGTCAATTTTGACAGGTCCCGCACAGATACGCAGTATTTT.

The chain has TRBV4-3 and TRBJ1-1; D remains unclear. Germline V gene data show CDR1 as LGHNA and CDR2 as YSLEER. This CDR3 has 13 amino acids. The V end was cut by 0 bases, the J end by 8 bases, with 10 bases between. The CDR3 DNA reads TGCGCCAGCAGCCAAGATCGAGCCTTCGAAGCTTTCTTT. Amino acid sequence: CASSQDRAFEAFF.